Listed below are T cell receptor beta chains from one sample, sequenced in a study of T cell responses to AZD1222 COVID-19 vaccine. Data came from immunoSEQ multiplex PCR; TCRdb stores just in-frame clones and leaves some out. Among over 100,000 clones, about 87% were seen once, and the ten largest hold roughly 8.9%. This sample comprised peripheral blood, obtained on day 0 of AZD1222 vaccination. The receptors derive from an adult in good health. The CDR3 runs from the conserved cysteine through the conserved F or W. The D gene is left open where the match is weak. Clone size is shown for a subset of rows, as once, few, many or a class of expanded clone.

j_call d_call clone_size v_call cdr3_nt cdr3_aa
TRBJ2-1 TRBD2 - TRBV9 TGTGCCAGCAGCGTCAGTTCCGGGACTAGCGGGAGGAATGAGCAGTTCTTC CASSVSSGTSGRNEQFF
TRBJ2-2 TRBD1 - TRBV18 TGTGCCAGCTCACTGGACAGGGCGAACACCGGGGAGCTGTTTTTT CASSLDRANTGELFF
TRBJ2-7 TRBD2 - TRBV11-2 TGTGCCAGCAGTTGGACTAGCGGGAGGGGCTACGAGCAGTACTTC CASSWTSGRGYEQYF
TRBJ1-5 - - TRBV19 TGTGCCAGTAGTATAGATCTCTGGAGAGGGTTGCCTCAGCCCCAGCATTTT CASSIDLWRGLPQPQHF
TRBJ1-1 - - TRBV5-8 TGTGCCAGCAGCTTGGGGGGGGGCTTACGGAACACTGAAGCTTTCTTT CASSLGGGLRNTEAFF
TRBJ2-1 - - TRBV7-9 TGTGCCAGCAGCGCGAACTTAGACAATGAGCAGTTCTTC CASSANLDNEQFF
TRBJ1-1 TRBD1 - TRBV30 TGTGCCTGGAGTTCATTGACAGGGAGCACTGAAGCTTTCTTT CAWSSLTGSTEAFF
TRBJ2-5 TRBD2 - TRBV2 TGTGCCAGCAGCCGGACTAGCGGGAGGACGTACCAAGAGACCCAGTACTTC CASSRTSGRTYQETQYF
TRBJ1-1 - - TRBV5-5 TGTGCCAGCAGCCCGAGGGGGAGGGAGACTGAAGCTTTCTTT CASSPRGRETEAFF
TRBJ1-6 TRBD1 - TRBV7-9 TGTGCCAGCAGCTTTACAGGGGATCATTCACCCCTCCACTTT CASSFTGDHSPLHF
TRBJ1-1 - once TRBV7-9 TGTGCCAGCACCTTCGGCGACAGAAACACTGAAGCTTTCTTT CASTFGDRNTEAFF
TRBJ2-1 TRBD2 - TRBV6-2/TRBV6-3 TGTGCCAGCAGTCCGGGACTAGCGGATTACAATGAGCAGTTCTTC CASSPGLADYNEQFF
TRBJ1-1 - once TRBV5-1 TGCGCCAGCAGCTTGGTTCTAGGCCGTGAAGCTTTCTTT CASSLVLGREAFF
TRBJ2-7 TRBD1 few TRBV5-1 TGCGCCAGCAGCCCAAGACCGGGACAGGGAAAGTACGAGCAGTACTTC CASSPRPGQGKYEQYF
TRBJ2-3 TRBD2 - TRBV2 TGTGCCGGCGATAGCGGGGTCACAGATACGCAGTATTTT CAGDSGVTDTQYF
TRBJ2-7 TRBD2 few TRBV30 TGTGCCTGGAGTACTCCGGGACTAGCGACCTACGAGCAGTACTTC CAWSTPGLATYEQYF
TRBJ2-1 - - TRBV11-3 TGTGCCAGTACCCTCGGGGAGGCTGGGGAGCAGTTCTTC CASTLGEAGEQFF
TRBJ1-5 TRBD1 once TRBV19 TGTGCCAGTACAGACAGGGGCAGTGCCCAGCATTTT CASTDRGSAQHF
TRBJ2-1 - - TRBV28 TGTGCCAGCACTCCCCGGGAAACGCTGACCAATGAGCAGTTCTTC CASTPRETLTNEQFF
TRBJ2-7 - - TRBV10-3 TGTGCCATCAGCTCTCTAGCGTCAATCGACGAGCAGTACTTC CAISSLASIDEQYF
TRBJ1-1 - - TRBV19 TGTGCCAGTACTCCCGAGCCAGATAGGAACACTGAAGCTTTCTTT CASTPEPDRNTEAFF
TRBJ1-1 - - TRBV2 TGTGCCAGCAGCAAGGAAGGGAGGACTGAAGCTTTCTTT CASSKEGRTEAFF
TRBJ1-1 TRBD1 - TRBV5-1 TGCGCCAGCAAGGGTTCTGGGGACAGGCCGAACACTGAAGCTTTCTTT CASKGSGDRPNTEAFF
TRBJ2-1 TRBD2 - TRBV24-1 TGTGCCACCAGTGATTTCGGGACTAGCGGGAGGAGGCAGTTCTTC CATSDFGTSGRRQFF
TRBJ1-1 - medium-sized TRBV3-1/TRBV3-2 TGTGCCAGCAGCCAAGATCGGGGGCGGATGGGGGGCCCGATTGGAAACACTGAAGCTTTCTTT CASSQDRGRMGGPIGNTEAFF
TRBJ1-2 TRBD1 - TRBV7-9 TGTGCCAGCAGCTTAAATCCGGACAGGGGCTCTGGCTACACCTTC CASSLNPDRGSGYTF
TRBJ2-5 TRBD1 - TRBV7-9 TGTGCCAGCAGAGGGGACAGGGGGACCCAGTACTTC CASRGDRGTQYF
TRBJ1-6 - - TRBV6-5 TGTGCCAGCAATCGCGACGGCCCTAATTCACCCCTCCACTTT CASNRDGPNSPLHF
TRBJ2-7 TRBD2 - TRBV7-8 TGTGCCAGCAGGGTGGGAGGGCCGGCCTACGAGCAGTACTTC CASRVGGPAYEQYF
TRBJ1-3 - - TRBV21-1 TGTGCCAGCCAGGATTGGATCTCTGGAAACACCATATATTTT CASQDWISGNTIYF
TRBJ2-1 TRBD2 - TRBV5-4 TGTGCCAGCAGCTTGGTGGTTTTAGCGGGGGACCACCGGGGGCAGTTCTTC CASSLVVLAGDHRGQFF
TRBJ2-4 TRBD2 few TRBV19 TGTGCCAGTACCCCTCGACTAGCGGGGGGGAAATTAGCCAAAAACATTCAGTACTTC CASTPRLAGGKLAKNIQYF
TRBJ2-1 - - TRBV4-1 TGCGCCAGCAGCCAAGTTTTGGTCCGCTCCTACAATGAGCAGTTCTTC CASSQVLVRSYNEQFF
TRBJ2-5 TRBD2 - TRBV7-9 TGTGCCAGCAGCCGGGGACTAGCGGCCAACGGGGGGAGAGAGACCCAGTACTTC CASSRGLAANGGRETQYF
TRBJ1-1 TRBD1 - TRBV24-1 TGTGCCACCAGTGATCGCTGGGACAGCGCAGCTTTCTTT CATSDRWDSAAFF
TRBJ1-1 - - TRBV4-1 TGCGCCAGCAGCCAAGGCCTCAACAGGGCTTTGAACACTGAAGCTTTCTTT CASSQGLNRALNTEAFF
TRBJ2-7 - - TRBV28 TGTGCCAGCAGAGAGACAGACATCTTGCCCTCCTACGAGCAGTACTTC CASRETDILPSYEQYF